This TCR beta chain was recovered during a study of T cells in tumors after PD-1 blockade. Background on the study: Patients received pembrolizumab 200 mg every 3 weeks or cemiplimab 350 mg every 2 weeks. Blood samples averaged 113,528 templates (range 24,679-257,772) and more than 35,000 unique clonotypes. The study's findings and limits: Some novel exhausted tumor clones appeared in pre-treatment blood, suggesting peripheral recruitment.

In the case of this clone: Its antigen is not identified.

Measured with immunoSEQ multiplex PCR; TCRdb has only the in-frame clones, and not every one. The sample records more than 20,000 clones, roughly 73% being singletons. Template: tumor biopsy or peripheral blood genomic DNA, roughly 616-6,500 ng per sample. Germline V gene sequence: CDR1 SEHNR, CDR2 FQNEAQ (reference sequence). CDR3 length equals 18 residues. V shed 2 bases, J shed 2 bases, and the junction held 9 bases outside the gene matches. The receptor's source is a human donor with basal cell carcinoma. The specimen comprised PBMCs, sampled before anti-PD-1 treatment. V gene TRBV7-9 combines with J gene TRBJ2-3; 11 nucleotides align to TRBD2. As DNA, the CDR3 is TGTGCCAGCAGCTTACCCCTTAGACTAGCGGGGATCACAGATACGCAGTATTTT. Protein: CASSLPLRLAGITDTQYF.